Detailed here is one T cell receptor beta chain. The antigen is undetermined. This CDR3 comprises 14 residues. The sequenced template was cDNA made from the entire isolated RNA. Measured with immunoSEQ multiplex PCR; TCRdb has only the in-frame clones, and not every one. The sample consists of some 160,000 clones, around 8.4% of them appearing once. This specimen belongs to a study of beta chain features in type 1 diabetes. General study findings and limits: The similarity of naive, central memory and Treg TCRB repertoires appeared greater among patients than among healthy donors. Type 1 diabetes patients showed fewer insertions and more deletions at VDJ junctions. Moderately but significantly shorter TCRB CDR3s were found in Type 1 diabetes patients in all four CD4+ subsets.

A heparinised blood draw that averaged about 0.11 L was obtained once from each donor. Using CD45RO/CCR7/CD25/CD127/CD95/CD27, CD4+ naive, central memory, regulatory and stem cell-like memory cells were sorted. This clonotype was sampled from a young woman with type 1 diabetes. The material sequenced was central memory CD4+ T cells from blood. The chain combines TRBV21-1 with TRBJ2-7; TRBD2, the D gene given by the table, was not confirmed from the DNA. TRBV21-1 is a pseudogene. CDR3 DNA sequence: TGTGCCAGCAGCAAAACCAGGGAGGCTTACGAGCAGTACTTC. Its translation: CASSKTREAYEQYF.